The sequence of this T cell receptor beta chain was determined in a study of T cells in Graves' hyperthyroidism and ophthalmopathy. This CDR3 comprises 13 residues. CDR1 and CDR2 from the germline V gene are GTSNPN and SVGIG (reference sequence). Template material for amplifying TCR beta CDR3 regions consisted of RNA transcripts. Using the HTBI primer set, a first-round RT-PCR was run on the TCR CDR3. A single record per CDR3 protein comes from TCRdb applying MiXCR to the multiplex PCR reads. Of around 350,000 distinct CDR3 sequences listed, about a sixth are singletons. Hyperthyroidism patients were newly diagnosed, had disease duration under 2 months, and were aged 18 to 65 years. Patients having uncontrolled infection, another autoimmune disease, pregnancy or lactation were not included.

The sequenced sample was blood. V gene TRBV30 combines with J gene TRBJ2-1; D may be TRBD1 (6 bases). The TCR comes from a woman between 18 and 30 years old with Graves' hyperthyroidism that later progressed to Graves' ophthalmopathy. The CDR3 sequence: CGGLADLANEQFF. For the CDR3, the DNA is TGTGGGGGGCTGGCGGACCTAGCCAATGAGCAGTTCTTC.